The T cell receptor beta chain described here comes from a study of cytomegalovirus exposure and HLA in healthy donors. Study at large: Membership in the Caucasian-associated ancestry cluster was found for about 84% of fewer than 450 genotyped donors.

General study points: Reportedly, fewer N-insertions than the roughly 700-donor mean appeared in an Asian-associated ancestry cluster in a later analysis.

A note on this clone: Its specificity is not known.

As for the donors, each was a healthy bone marrow donor. 13 Jbeta primers and 60 Vbeta primers were used for the PCR. Clones were sequenced by immunoSEQ multiplex PCR, and TCRdb holds only the in-frame ones, with some missing. The data hold 200,000 to 250,000 clones, with around four fifths observed a single time. The sequence came from a boy between 2 and 10 years old in good health and CMV-seronegative. The sequenced material came from PBMCs.

The CDR3: CASSLYTFGTDTQYF. Here the CDR3 DNA reads TGTGCCAGCAGTTTATATACATTTGGCACAGATACGCAGTATTTT. The chain couples TRBV27 to TRBJ2-3; D is undetermined. The CDR3 spans 15 residues. CDR1 is MNHEY, CDR2 SMNVEV, per germline (reference sequence). The V gene lost 1 base and the J gene lost 1 base, with 9 bases spanning the gap.